This T cell receptor beta chain was identified in a study of T cells in Graves' hyperthyroidism and ophthalmopathy. Authors of the study amplified TCR beta CDR3 regions from RNA transcripts. TCR CDR3 regions were first amplified by RT-PCR with HTBI primers. TCRdb processed the multiplex PCR reads anew with MiXCR; each CDR3 protein has one entry. The sample shows over 650,000 distinct CDR3 sequences, approximately 42% of them seen only once. Diagnosing involved the use of clinical symptoms, serum thyroxine and TRAb, thyroid ultrasound and orbital computed tomography. V was clipped by 4 bases and J by 1 base, with 13 bases between them. The CDR3 length is 15 residues. In germline, CDR1 is MGHDK, CDR2 SYGVNS. This clonotype was counted at least ten times.

This clonotype originated in an adult man with Graves' disease, either hyperthyroidism or ophthalmopathy (not recorded which). The sequencing input was peripheral blood or thyroid tissue (not recorded which). The gene calls are TRBV25-1 and TRBJ1-1; D ambiguous. This chain's CDR3 is CASSVPGLWNTEAFF. Here the CDR3 DNA reads TGTGCCAGCAGTGTGCCGGGTCTCTGGAACACTGAAGCTTTCTTT. Together with reference TRBV25-1 and TRBJ1-1, the CDR3 gives the full variable domain: EADIYQTPRYLVIGTGKKITLECSQTMGHDKMYWYQQDPGMELHLIHYSYGVNSTEKGDLSSESTVSRIRTEHFPLTLESARPSHTSQYLCASSVPGLWNTEAFFGQGTRLTVV.